The rows below give T cell receptor beta chains drawn from one sample of a study of blood T cell repertoires in COVID-19. Sequenced by immunoSEQ multiplex PCR; TCRdb stores in-frame clones only, minus some. The sample contains 45,000 to 50,000 clones, roughly four fifths of which appear only once. The sequenced material came from peripheral blood. The origin of the receptors is a man in his 60s with active COVID-19. The conserved cysteine and the conserved F or W are not part of the CDR3 here. The order of the fields is J gene, V gene, CDR3 protein.

TRBJ2-7,TRBV28,ASSLGGGTGFPYEQY
TRBJ1-2,TRBV7-2,ASSLFRTGSNYGYT
TRBJ2-1,TRBV24-1,ATSDFRGFDVDNEQF
TRBJ1-6,TRBV6-5,ASSYQPGQGYSPLH
TRBJ1-2,TRBV7-9,ASSFDRGHTRTGYT
TRBJ1-3,TRBV10-3,AIATLQGKGNTIY
TRBJ2-1,TRBV6-5,ASSWLSGNEQF
TRBJ1-1,TRBV6-5,ASSYSSTPNTEAF
TRBJ1-6,TRBV28,ASSDAGTGHSPLH
TRBJ2-1,TRBV11-3,ASSGLPGLENHNEQF
TRBJ2-1,TRBV6-4,ASRTLAGSIDEQF
TRBJ2-7,TRBV2,ASSVGQGADEQY
TRBJ2-1,TRBV7-2,ASSSPGLAISYNEQF
TRBJ2-1,TRBV6-2/TRBV6-3,ASSHGTSGRSRYNEQF
TRBJ1-4,TRBV16,ASSRFRTGRAKPNEKLF
TRBJ2-7,TRBV7-9,ASSQEGTIYEQY
TRBJ1-2,TRBV6-1,ASSDVQALLNT
TRBJ2-7,TRBV3-1/TRBV3-2,ASSQPSGIRYEQY
TRBJ2-7,TRBV5-1,ASSKLAGGALEQY
TRBJ1-4,TRBV6-5,ASSRLSSTNEKLF
TRBJ2-2,TRBV2,ASSLVATGELF
TRBJ2-5,TRBV7-2,ASSLGRGWETQY
TRBJ1-4,TRBV4-3,ASSQDRGNEKLF
TRBJ2-3,TRBV7-9,ASSRDINTDTQY
TRBJ2-3,TRBV7-2,ASSLAQADTQY
TRBJ2-2,TRBV6-6,ASKQTSGANTGELF
TRBJ2-3,TRBV2,ASRMTSGGVTDTQY
TRBJ1-2,TRBV5-1,ASSSAGNYGYT
TRBJ1-1,TRBV30,AWTPDRVGMNTEAF
TRBJ2-3,TRBV29-1,SVDTSVGDTQY
TRBJ2-1,TRBV19,ASSIGGTSGNPEQF
TRBJ2-5,TRBV2,ASSTGGAIVETQY
TRBJ2-2,TRBV7-2,ASSWGGEGTGELF
TRBJ2-7,TRBV5-1,ASSWPSAGGHNEQY
TRBJ2-1,TRBV29-1,SVDTGVNEQF
TRBJ2-1,TRBV28,ASRFLRTGLNEQF
TRBJ2-3,TRBV28,ASSLEAGGADTQY
TRBJ2-4,TRBV13,ASSRNLGQGAYIQY
TRBJ2-5,TRBV3-1/TRBV3-2,ASSQVLGGAYSETQY
TRBJ1-2,TRBV24-1,ATSDRRGFTGGYT
TRBJ2-1,TRBV11-2,ASSLLGGRTYNEQF
TRBJ2-3,TRBV6-4,ASSDGGGSNTDTQY
TRBJ2-1,TRBV9,ASSVPSGPPYNEQF
TRBJ2-3,TRBV7-2,ASSWGVAHADTQY
TRBJ2-3,TRBV5-4,ASTFYDVSSTDTQY
TRBJ2-7,TRBV6-6,ASSYLGQGAYEQY
TRBJ2-7,TRBV11-3,ASSPGAGGSYEQY
TRBJ2-5,TRBV7-7,ASSRGNSGGQETQY
TRBJ2-1,TRBV6-2/TRBV6-3,ASSTLGARLENEQF
TRBJ2-1,TRBV18,ASSPPSGRLEQF
TRBJ2-7,TRBV10-3,AITRQGISYEQY
TRBJ2-5,TRBV15,ATSRNPGREETQY
TRBJ1-5,TRBV28,ASSATGTGEQPQH
TRBJ1-5,TRBV6-6,ASNDRDRGEAQH